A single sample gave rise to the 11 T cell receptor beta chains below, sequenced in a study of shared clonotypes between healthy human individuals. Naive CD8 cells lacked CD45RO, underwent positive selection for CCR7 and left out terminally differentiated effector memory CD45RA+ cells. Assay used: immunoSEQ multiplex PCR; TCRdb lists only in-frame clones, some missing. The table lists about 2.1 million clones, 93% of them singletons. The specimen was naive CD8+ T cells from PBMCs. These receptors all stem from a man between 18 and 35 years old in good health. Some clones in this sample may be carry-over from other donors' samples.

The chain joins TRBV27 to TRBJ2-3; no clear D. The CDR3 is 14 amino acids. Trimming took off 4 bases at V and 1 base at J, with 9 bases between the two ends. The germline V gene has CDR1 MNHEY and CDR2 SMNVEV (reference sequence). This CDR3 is CASSSWSRTDTQYF. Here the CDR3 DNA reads TGTGCCAGCAGTTCTTGGAGCCGCACAGATACGCAGTATTTT.

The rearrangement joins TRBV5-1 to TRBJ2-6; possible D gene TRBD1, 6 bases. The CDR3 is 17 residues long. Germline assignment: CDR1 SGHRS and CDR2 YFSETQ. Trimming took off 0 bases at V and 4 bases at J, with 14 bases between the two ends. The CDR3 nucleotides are TGCGCCAGCAGCTTGGGTAGACAGGCCTTGGGGGCCAACGTCCTGACTTTC. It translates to CASSLGRQALGANVLTF.

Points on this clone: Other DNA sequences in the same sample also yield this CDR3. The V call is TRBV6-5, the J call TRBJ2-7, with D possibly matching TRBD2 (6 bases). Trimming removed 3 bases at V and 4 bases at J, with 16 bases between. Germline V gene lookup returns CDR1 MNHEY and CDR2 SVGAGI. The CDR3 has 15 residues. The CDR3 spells CASSYDGGTTYEQYF. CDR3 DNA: TGTGCCAGCAGTTATGATGGAGGGACGACGTACGAGCAGTACTTC.

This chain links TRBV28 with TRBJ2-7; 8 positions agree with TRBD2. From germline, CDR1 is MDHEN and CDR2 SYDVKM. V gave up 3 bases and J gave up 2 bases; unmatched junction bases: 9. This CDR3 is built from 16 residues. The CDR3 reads CASSLPQAGETYEQYF. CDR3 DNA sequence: TGTGCCAGCAGTTTGCCCCAAGCGGGAGAGACCTACGAGCAGTACTTC.

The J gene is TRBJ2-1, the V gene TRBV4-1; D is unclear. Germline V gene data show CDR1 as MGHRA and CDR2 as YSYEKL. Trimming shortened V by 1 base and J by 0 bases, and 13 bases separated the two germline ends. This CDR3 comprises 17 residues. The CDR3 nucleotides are TGCGCCAGCAGCCAAGTGTCCTTCCCGAGCTCCTACAATGAGCAGTTCTTC. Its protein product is CASSQVSFPSSYNEQFF.

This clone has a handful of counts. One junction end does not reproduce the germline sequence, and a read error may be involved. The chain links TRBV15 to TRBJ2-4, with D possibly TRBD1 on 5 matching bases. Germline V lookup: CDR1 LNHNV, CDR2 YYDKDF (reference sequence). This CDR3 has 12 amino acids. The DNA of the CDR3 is TGTGCCACCAGCAGAGGATCAGGGAAAGAGGACTTC. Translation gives CATSRGSGKEDF. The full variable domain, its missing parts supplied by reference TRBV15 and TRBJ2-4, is DAMVIQNPRYQVTQFGKPVTLSCSQTLNHNVMYWYQQKSSQAPKLLFHYYDKDFNNEADTPDNFQSRRPNTSFCFLDIRSPGLGDTAMYLCATSRGSGKEDFGAGTRLSVL.

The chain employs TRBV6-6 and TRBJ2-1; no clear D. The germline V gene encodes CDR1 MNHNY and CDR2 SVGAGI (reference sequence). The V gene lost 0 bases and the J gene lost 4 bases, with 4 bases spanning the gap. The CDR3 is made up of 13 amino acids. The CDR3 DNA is TGTGCCAGCAGTTACTCGAGATACAATGAGCAGTTCTTC. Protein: CASSYSRYNEQFF.

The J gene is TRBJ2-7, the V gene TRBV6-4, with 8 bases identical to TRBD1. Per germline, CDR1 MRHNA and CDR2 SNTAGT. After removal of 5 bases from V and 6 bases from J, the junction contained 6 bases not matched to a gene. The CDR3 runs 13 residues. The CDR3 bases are TGTGCCAGCAGTTCAGGACAGGGAGGCGAGCAGTACTTC. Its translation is CASSSGQGGEQYF.

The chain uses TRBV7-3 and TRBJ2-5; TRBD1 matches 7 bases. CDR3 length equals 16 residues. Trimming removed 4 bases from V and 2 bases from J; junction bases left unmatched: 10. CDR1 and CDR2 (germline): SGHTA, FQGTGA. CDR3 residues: CASSSPRQGIQETQYF. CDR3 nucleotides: TGTGCCAGCAGCTCCCCGAGACAGGGCATACAAGAGACCCAGTACTTC.

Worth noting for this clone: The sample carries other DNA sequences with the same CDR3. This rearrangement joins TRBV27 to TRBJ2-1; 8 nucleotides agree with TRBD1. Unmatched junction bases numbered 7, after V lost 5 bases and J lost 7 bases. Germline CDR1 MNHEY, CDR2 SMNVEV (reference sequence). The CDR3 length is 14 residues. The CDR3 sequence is CASSHRTGRNEQFF. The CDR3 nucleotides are TGTGCCAGCAGTCACCGGACAGGGCGGAATGAGCAGTTCTTC.

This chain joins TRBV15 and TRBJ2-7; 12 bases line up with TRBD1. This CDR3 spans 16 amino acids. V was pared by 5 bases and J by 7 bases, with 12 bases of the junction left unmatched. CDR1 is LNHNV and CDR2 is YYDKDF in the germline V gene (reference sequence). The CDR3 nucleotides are TGTGCCACCAGCGAAGGGACAGGGGGCCTCCCGGGAGAGCAGTACTTC. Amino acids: CATSEGTGGLPGEQYF.